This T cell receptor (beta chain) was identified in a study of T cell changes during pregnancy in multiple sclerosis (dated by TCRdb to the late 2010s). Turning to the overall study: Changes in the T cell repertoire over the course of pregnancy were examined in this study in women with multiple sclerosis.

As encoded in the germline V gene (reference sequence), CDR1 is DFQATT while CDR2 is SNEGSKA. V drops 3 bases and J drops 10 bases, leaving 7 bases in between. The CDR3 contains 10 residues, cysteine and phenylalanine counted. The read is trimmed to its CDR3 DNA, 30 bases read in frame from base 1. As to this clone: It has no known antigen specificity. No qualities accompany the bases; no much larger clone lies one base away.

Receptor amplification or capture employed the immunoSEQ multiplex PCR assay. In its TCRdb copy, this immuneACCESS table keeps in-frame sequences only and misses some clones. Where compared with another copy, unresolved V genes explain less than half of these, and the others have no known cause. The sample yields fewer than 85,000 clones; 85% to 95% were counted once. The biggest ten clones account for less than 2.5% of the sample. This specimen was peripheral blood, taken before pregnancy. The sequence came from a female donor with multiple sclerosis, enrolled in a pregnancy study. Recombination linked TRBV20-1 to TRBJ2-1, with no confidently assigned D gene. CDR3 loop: CSASDFEQFF. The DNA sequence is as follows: TGCAGTGCTAGCGACTTCGAGCAGTTCTTC.